The clone carrying this TCR beta chain has only a few counts. Per the original data handling: Amplification with reference gene primers provided the estimates of nucleated cell counts. Repertoires were generated with immunoSEQ multiplex PCR, while TCRdb's copy carries only in-frame clones and drops some. That table is the source of V, J and clone size, and D and trimming were worked out from the DNA. The sample includes 140,000 or so clones, 60% to 80% of them seen just once. V shed 4 bases, J shed 12 bases, and the junction held 6 bases outside the gene matches. In germline, CDR1 is SGDLS, CDR2 YYNGEE. There are 13 residues in the CDR3. The sample is drawn from a study of blood T cell repertoires in COVID-19.

The sample taken for sequencing was peripheral blood. The V gene is TRBV9, the J gene TRBJ1-6, with TRBD1 matching 8 bases. This receptor was taken from a middle-aged man with active or convalescent COVID-19. The CDR3 DNA reads TGTGCCAGCAGCCCCGGACAGGGAGGACCCCTCCACTTT. Translated: CASSPGQGGPLHF.